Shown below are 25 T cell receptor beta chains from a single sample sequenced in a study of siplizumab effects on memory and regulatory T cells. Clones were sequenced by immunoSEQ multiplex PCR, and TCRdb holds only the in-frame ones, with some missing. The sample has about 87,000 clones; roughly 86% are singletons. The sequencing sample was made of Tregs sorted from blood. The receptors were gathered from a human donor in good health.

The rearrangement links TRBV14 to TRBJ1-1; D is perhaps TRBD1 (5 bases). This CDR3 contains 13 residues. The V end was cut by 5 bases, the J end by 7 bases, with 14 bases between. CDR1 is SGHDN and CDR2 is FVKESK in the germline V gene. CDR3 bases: TGTGCCAGCAGCAACCAGTGGGGGGTTGAAGCTTTCTTT. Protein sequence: CASSNQWGVEAFF.

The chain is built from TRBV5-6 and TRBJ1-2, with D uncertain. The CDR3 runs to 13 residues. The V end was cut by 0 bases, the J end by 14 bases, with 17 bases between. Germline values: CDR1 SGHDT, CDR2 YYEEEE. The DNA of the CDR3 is TGTGCCAGCAGCTTGGGCGAGCTGGTCATCTATACCTTC. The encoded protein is CASSLGELVIYTF.

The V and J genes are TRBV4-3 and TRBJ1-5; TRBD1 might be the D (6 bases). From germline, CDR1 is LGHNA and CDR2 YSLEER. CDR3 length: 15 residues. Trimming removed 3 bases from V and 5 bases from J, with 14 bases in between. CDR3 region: CASSQGTGRYQPQHF. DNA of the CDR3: TGCGCCAGCAGCCAGGGTACAGGGCGGTATCAGCCCCAGCATTTT.

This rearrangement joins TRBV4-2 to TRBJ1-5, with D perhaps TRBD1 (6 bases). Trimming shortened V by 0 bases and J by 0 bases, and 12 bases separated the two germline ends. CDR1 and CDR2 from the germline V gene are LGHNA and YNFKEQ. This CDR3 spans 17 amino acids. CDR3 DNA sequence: TGTGCCAGCAGCCAAGAAGCACAGGGCAATAGCAATCAGCCCCAGCATTTT. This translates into CASSQEAQGNSNQPQHF.

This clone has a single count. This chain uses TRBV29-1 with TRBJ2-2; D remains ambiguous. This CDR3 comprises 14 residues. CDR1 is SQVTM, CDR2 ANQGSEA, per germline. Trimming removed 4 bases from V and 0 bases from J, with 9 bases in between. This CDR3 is CSVAGLANTGELFF. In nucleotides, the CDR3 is TGCAGCGTTGCCGGGCTCGCGAACACCGGGGAGCTGTTTTTT.

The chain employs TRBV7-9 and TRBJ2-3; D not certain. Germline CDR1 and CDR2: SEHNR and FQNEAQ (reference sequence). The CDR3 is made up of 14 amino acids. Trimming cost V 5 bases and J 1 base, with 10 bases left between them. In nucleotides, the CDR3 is TGTGCCAGCAGCCATCGGTGGGGCACAGATACGCAGTATTTT. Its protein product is CASSHRWGTDTQYF.

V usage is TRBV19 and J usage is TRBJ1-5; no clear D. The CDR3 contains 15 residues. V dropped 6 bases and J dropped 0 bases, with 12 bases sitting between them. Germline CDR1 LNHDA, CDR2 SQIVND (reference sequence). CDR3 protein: CASRTTVYSNQPQHF. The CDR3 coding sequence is TGTGCCAGTAGGACAACAGTGTATAGCAATCAGCCCCAGCATTTT.

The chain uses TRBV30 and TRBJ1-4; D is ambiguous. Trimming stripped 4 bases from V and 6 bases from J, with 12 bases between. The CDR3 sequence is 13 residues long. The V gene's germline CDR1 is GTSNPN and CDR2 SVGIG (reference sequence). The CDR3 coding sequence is TGTGCCTGGAATCCTGGAGTGCATGAAAAACTGTTTTTT. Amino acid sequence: CAWNPGVHEKLFF. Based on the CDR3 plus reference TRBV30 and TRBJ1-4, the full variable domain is SQTIHQWPATLVQPVGSPLSLECTVEGTSNPNLYWYRQAAGRGLQLLFYSVGIGQISSEVPQNLSASRPQDRQFILSSKKLLLSDSGFYLCAWNPGVHEKLFFGSGTQLSVL.

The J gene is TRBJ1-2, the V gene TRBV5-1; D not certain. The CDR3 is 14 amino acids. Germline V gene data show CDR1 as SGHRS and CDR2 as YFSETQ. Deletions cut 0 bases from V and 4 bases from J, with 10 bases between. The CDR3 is CASSLAQIGYGYTF. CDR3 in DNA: TGCGCCAGCAGCTTGGCCCAGATAGGCTATGGCTACACCTTC.

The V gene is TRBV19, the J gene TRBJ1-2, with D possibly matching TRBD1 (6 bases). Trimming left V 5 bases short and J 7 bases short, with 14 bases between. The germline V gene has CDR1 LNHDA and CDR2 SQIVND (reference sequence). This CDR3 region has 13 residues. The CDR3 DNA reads TGTGCCAGTAGTCCCTGGACAGACCCTGGCTACACCTTC. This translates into CASSPWTDPGYTF.

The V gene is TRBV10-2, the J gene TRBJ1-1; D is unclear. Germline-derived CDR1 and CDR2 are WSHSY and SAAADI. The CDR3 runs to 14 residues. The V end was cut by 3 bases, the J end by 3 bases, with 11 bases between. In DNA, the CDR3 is TGCGCCAGCAGTGACAGTCTTCTGGACACTGAAGCTTTCTTT. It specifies CASSDSLLDTEAFF.

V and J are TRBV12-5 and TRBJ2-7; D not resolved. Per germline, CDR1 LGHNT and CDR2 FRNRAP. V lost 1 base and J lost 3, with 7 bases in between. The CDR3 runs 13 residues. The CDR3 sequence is CASGLAWGYEQYF. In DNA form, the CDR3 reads TGTGCTAGTGGTTTGGCTTGGGGCTACGAGCAGTACTTC.

CDR3 sequence: CASSLALSGAGGYTF. The CDR3 DNA is TGTGCCAGCAGCTTAGCGCTTTCGGGGGCTGGTGGCTACACCTTC. J is TRBJ1-2 and V is TRBV7-9; maybe TRBD1 (6 bases). CDR1 and CDR2 from the germline V gene are SEHNR and FQNEAQ (reference sequence). Trimming stripped 0 bases from V and 7 bases from J, with 15 bases between. The CDR3 contains 15 residues.

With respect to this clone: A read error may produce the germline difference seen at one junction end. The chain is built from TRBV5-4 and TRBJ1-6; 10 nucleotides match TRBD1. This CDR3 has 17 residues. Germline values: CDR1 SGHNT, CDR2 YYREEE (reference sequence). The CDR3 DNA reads TGTGCCGGCAGCTTGGGGGACAGGGGAGGATCAAATTCACCCCTCCACTTT. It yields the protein CAGSLGDRGGSNSPLHF.

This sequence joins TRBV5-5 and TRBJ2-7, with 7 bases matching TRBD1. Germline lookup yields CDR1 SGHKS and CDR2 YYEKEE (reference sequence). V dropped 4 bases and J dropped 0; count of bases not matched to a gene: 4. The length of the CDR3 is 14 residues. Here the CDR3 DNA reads TGTGCCAGCAGCCTGGGACAGACCTCCTACGAGCAGTACTTC. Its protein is CASSLGQTSYEQYF.

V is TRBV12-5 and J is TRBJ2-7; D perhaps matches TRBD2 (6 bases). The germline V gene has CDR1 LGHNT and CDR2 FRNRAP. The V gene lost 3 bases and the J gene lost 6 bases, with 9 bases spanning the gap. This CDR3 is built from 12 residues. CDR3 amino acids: CASGLFGGEQYF. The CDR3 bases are TGTGCTAGTGGTTTATTCGGGGGCGAGCAGTACTTC.

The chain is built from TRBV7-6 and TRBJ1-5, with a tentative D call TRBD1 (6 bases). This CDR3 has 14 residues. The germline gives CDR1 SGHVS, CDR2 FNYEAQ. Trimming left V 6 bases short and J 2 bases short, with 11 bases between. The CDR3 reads CASRKGGGNQPQHF. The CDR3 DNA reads TGTGCCAGCAGGAAAGGGGGGGGCAATCAGCCCCAGCATTTT.

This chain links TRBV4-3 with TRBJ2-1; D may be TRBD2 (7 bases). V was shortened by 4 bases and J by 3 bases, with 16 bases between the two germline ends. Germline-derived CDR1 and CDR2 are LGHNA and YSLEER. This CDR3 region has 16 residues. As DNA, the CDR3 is TGCGCCAGCAGCCCCCGGGGAGGGGGTCTCTACAATGAGCAGTTCTTC. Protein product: CASSPRGGGLYNEQFF.

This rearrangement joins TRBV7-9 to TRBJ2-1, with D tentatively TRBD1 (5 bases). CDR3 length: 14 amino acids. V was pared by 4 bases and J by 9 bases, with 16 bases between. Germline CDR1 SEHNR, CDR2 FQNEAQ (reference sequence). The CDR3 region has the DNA TGTGCCAGCAGCTCATTCCAGGGAAGTGCTGAGCAGTTCTTC. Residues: CASSSFQGSAEQFF.

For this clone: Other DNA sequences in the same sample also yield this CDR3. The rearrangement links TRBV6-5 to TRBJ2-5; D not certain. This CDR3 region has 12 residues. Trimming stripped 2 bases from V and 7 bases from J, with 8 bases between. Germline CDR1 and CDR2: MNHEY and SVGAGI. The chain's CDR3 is CASSYPGGTQYF. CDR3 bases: TGTGCCAGCAGTTACCCCGGCGGGACCCAGTACTTC.

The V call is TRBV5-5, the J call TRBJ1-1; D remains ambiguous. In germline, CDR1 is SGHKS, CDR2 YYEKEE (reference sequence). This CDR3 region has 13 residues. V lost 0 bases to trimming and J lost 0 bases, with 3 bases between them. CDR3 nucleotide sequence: TGTGCCAGCAGCTTGGCAGTGAACACTGAAGCTTTCTTT. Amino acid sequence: CASSLAVNTEAFF.

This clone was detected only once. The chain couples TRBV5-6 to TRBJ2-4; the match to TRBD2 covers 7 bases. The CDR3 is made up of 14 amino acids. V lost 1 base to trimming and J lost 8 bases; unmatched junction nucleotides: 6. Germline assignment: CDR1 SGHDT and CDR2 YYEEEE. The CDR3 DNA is TGTGCCAGCAGCTTGATGGGGAGGGAGGACATTCAGTACTTC. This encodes CASSLMGREDIQYF.

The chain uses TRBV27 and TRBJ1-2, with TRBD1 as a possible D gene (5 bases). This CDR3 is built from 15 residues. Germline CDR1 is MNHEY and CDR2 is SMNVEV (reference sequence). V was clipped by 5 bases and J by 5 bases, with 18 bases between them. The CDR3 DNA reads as TGTGCCAGCAGTCCGACCCGAGGGGTAGAGTATGGCTACACCTTC. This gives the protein CASSPTRGVEYGYTF.

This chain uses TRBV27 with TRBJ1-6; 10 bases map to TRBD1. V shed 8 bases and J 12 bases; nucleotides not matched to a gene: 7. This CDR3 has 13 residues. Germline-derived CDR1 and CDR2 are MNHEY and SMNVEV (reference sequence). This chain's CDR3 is CASADRGRLPLHF. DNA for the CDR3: TGTGCCAGCGCAGACAGGGGGCGCTTACCCCTCCACTTT.

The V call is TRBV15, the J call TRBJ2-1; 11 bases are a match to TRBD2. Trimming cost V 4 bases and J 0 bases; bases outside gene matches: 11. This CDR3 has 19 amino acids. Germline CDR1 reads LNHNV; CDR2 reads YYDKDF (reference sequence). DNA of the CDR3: TGTGCCACCAGCAATAGGGGGACTAGCGGACCGAGCTCCTACAATGAGCAGTTCTTC. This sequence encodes CATSNRGTSGPSSYNEQFF.